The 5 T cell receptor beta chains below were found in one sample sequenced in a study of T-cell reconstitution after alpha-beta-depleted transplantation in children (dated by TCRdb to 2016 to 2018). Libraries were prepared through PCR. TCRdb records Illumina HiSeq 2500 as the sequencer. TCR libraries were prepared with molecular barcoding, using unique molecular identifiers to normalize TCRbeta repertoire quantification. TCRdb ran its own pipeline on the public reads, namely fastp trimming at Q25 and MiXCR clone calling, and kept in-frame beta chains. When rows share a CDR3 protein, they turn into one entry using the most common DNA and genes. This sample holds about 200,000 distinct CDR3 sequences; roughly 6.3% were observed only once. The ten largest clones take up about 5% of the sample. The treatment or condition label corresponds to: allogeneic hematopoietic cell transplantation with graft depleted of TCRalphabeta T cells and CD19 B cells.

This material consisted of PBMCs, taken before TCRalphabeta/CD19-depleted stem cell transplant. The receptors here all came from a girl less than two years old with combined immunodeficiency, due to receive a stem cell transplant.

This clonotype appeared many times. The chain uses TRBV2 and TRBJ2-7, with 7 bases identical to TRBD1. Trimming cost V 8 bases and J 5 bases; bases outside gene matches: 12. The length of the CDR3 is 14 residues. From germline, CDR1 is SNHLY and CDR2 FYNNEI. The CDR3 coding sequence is TGTGCCAGCTGGGACCTCCGAGGGGGCAACGAGCAGTACTTC. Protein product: CASWDLRGGNEQYF.

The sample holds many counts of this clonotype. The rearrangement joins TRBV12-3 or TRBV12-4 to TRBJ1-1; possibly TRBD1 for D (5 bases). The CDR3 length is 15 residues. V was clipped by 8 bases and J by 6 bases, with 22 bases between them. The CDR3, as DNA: TGTGCCAGCCGCGACCCGGGGGTGGGGAAGGCTGAAGCTTTCTTT. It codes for CASRDPGVGKAEAFF.

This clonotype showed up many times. Here the CDR3 reads CASSSRTGLHYEQYF. Here the CDR3 DNA reads TGTGCCAGCAGCTCGAGGACAGGGTTGCACTACGAGCAGTACTTC. This chain links TRBV6-2 or TRBV6-3 with TRBJ2-7, with 8 nucleotides matching TRBD1. The ends lost 6 bases at V and 3 bases at J; junction bases unmatched: 10. CDR1 and CDR2 (germline): MNHEY, SVGEGT. The length of the CDR3 is 15 residues.

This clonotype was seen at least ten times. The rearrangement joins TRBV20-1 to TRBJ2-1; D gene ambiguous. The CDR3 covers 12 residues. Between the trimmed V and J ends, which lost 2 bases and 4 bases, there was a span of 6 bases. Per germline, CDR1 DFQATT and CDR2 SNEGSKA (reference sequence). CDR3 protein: CSARRNYNEQFF. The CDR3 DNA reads TGCAGTGCTAGACGGAATTACAATGAGCAGTTCTTC.

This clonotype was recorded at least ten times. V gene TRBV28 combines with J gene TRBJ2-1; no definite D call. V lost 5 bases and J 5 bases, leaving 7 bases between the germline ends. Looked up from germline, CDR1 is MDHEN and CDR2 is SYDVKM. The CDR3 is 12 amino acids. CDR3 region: CASSPTHNEQFF. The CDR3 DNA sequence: TGTGCCAGCAGTCCAACCCACAATGAGCAGTTCTTC.